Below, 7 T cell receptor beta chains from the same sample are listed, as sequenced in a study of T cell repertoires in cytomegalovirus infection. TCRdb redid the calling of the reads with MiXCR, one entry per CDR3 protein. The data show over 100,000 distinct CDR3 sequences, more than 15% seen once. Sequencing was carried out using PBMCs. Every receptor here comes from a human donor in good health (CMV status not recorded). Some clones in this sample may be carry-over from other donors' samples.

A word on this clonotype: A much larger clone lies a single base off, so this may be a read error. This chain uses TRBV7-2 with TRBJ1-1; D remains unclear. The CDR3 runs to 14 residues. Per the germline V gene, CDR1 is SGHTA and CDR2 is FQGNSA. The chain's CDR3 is CATSLTALNTEAFF. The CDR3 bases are TGTGCCACCAGCTTAACGGCTTTGAACACTGAAGCTTTCTTT.

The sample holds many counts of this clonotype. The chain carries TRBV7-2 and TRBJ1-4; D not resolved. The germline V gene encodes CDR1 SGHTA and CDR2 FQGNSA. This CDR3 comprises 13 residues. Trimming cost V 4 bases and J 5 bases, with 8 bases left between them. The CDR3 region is CASSSQENEKLFF. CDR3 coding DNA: TGTGCCAGCAGCTCCCAGGAGAATGAAAAACTGTTTTTT.

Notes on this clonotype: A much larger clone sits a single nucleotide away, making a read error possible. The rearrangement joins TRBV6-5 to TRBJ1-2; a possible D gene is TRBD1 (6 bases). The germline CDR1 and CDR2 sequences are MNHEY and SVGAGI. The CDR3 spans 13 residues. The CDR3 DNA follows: TGTGCCAGCAGTTCCCGATTTGTGGGGGGCTACAGCTTC. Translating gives CASSSRFVGGYSF.

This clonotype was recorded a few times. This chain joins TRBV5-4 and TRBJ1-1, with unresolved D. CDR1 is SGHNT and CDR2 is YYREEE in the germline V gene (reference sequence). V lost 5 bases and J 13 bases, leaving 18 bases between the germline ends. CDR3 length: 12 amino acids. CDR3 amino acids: CASSFGLSSIFF. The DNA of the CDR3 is TGTGCCAGCAGTTTTGGACTGTCATCAATTTTCTTT.

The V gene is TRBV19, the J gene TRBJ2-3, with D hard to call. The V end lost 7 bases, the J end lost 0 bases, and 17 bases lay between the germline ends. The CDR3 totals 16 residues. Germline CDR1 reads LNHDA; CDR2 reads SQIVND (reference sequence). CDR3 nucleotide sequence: TGTGCCAGTAATCGCGCGACTCAAGCTAGCACAGATACGCAGTATTTT. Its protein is CASNRATQASTDTQYF.

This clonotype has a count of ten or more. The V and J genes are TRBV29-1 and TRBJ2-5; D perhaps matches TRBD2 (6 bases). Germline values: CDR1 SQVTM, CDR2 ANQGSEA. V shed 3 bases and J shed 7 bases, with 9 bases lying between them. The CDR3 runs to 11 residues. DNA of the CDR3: TGCAGCGTTGACTGGGGAGGGACCCAGTACTTC. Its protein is CSVDWGGTQYF.

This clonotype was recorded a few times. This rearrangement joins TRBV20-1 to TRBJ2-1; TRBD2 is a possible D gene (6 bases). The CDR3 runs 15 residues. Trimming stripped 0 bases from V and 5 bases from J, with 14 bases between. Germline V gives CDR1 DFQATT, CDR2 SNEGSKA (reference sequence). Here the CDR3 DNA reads TGCAGTGCTAGAGATAGGGAGCGGGCCCACAATGAGCAGTTCTTC. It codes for CSARDRERAHNEQFF.